The T cell receptor (beta chain) under discussion was sequenced for a study of T cell changes during pregnancy in multiple sclerosis. In germline, CDR1 is MRHNA, CDR2 SNTAGT. V shed 5 bases and J 1 base; nucleotides not matched to a gene: 2. CDR3 length: 14 residues. The assay was immunoSEQ multiplex PCR, and TCRdb's table has in-frame clones only and misses some. The sample carries some 55,000 clones, around 90% recorded once. This material consisted of peripheral blood, taken after pregnancy. The gene calls are TRBV6-4 and TRBJ2-3, with 8 positions matching TRBD2. The TCR sequence derives from a female donor in good health, enrolled as a control in a pregnancy study. CDR3 sequence: CASSSGGGTDTQYF. In DNA form, the CDR3 reads TGTGCCAGCAGTTCGGGAGGGGGCACAGATACGCAGTATTTT.